These 19 T cell receptor beta chains share one sample of origin, sequenced in a study of T cell changes during pregnancy in multiple sclerosis. Libraries were prepared by immunoSEQ multiplex PCR; TCRdb keeps only in-frame clonotypes and omits some of them. This sample has about 85,000 clones, with roughly nine tenths found just once. This specimen was peripheral blood, taken in the first trimester of pregnancy. The receptors were gathered from a female donor with multiple sclerosis, enrolled in a pregnancy study.

The J gene is TRBJ2-7, the V gene TRBV29-1, with TRBD1 matching 9 bases. This CDR3 has 12 amino acids. V lost 6 bases to trimming and J lost 5 bases; unmatched junction nucleotides: 5. Germline assignment: CDR1 SQVTM and CDR2 ANQGSEA. The DNA of the CDR3 is TGCAGCGTGCCGGGACAGGGCAACGAGCAGTACTTC. It translates to CSVPGQGNEQYF.

The J gene is TRBJ1-6, the V gene TRBV15, with 8 bases matching TRBD1. CDR1 LNHNV and CDR2 YYDKDF come from the germline V gene (reference sequence). The CDR3 runs 18 residues. V gave up 3 bases and J gave up 0 bases; unmatched junction bases: 7. CDR3 DNA: TGTGCCACCAGCAGCGACAGGGGCCTGAGCTCCTATAATTCACCCCTCCACTTT. Translated: CATSSDRGLSSYNSPLHF. Variable domain in full (rest from reference TRBV15 and TRBJ1-6): DAMVIQNPRYQVTQFGKPVTLSCSQTLNHNVMYWYQQKSSQAPKLLFHYYDKDFNNEADTPDNFQSRRPNTSFCFLDIRSPGLGDTAMYLCATSSDRGLSSYNSPLHFGNGTRLTVT.

As for this clone: Given the absence of the conserved phenylalanine or tryptophan at the CDR3 end, a read error is likely. No DNA is shown, since the ends of the CDR3 on it are uncertain; the CDR3 is the one TCRdb lists. The V and J genes are TRBV30 and TRBJ1-4. The CDR3 spans 11 amino acids, including both terminal residues. The germline V gene has CDR1 GTSNPN and CDR2 SVGIG (reference sequence). The CDR3 loop is CAWREGTVPWS.

The chain carries TRBV5-1 and TRBJ2-5; 7 bases are a match to TRBD2. V shed 2 bases and J 2 bases; nucleotides not matched to a gene: 3. In germline, CDR1 is SGHRS, CDR2 YFSETQ. The CDR3 length is 14 residues. In DNA, the CDR3 is TGCGCCAGCAGCTTAACTAGCGCACAAGAGACCCAGTACTTC. This encodes CASSLTSAQETQYF.

V and J are TRBV28 and TRBJ1-4, with D perhaps TRBD1 (6 bases). Germline CDR1 reads MDHEN; CDR2 reads SYDVKM. Trimming left V 6 bases short and J 4 bases short, with 15 bases between. This CDR3 spans 15 amino acids. Written as DNA, the CDR3 is TGTGCCAGCAGACTCGAGGACAGTTTTAATGAAAAACTGTTTTTT. It is translated as CASRLEDSFNEKLFF.

The chain employs TRBV11-3 and TRBJ2-1; the match to TRBD2 covers 7 bases. V trimming: 2 bases; J trimming: 9 bases; junction bases outside the gene matches: 7. Per germline, CDR1 SGHNT and CDR2 YENEEA. The CDR3 sequence is 14 residues long. This CDR3 is CASSLLRTGGEQFF. In DNA, the CDR3 is TGTGCCAGCAGCTTATTGCGGACGGGAGGTGAGCAGTTCTTC.

The chain has TRBV6-5 and TRBJ2-7; TRBD1 is a possible D gene (5 bases). Trimming took off 4 bases at V and 1 base at J, with 8 bases between the two ends. From germline, CDR1 is MNHEY and CDR2 SVGAGI. The CDR3 contains 13 residues. The CDR3 DNA follows: TGTGCCAGCAGTTGGGCAGGGTCCTACGAGCAGTACTTC. It specifies CASSWAGSYEQYF.

This chain connects TRBV6-1 to TRBJ1-5; D gene uncertain. The CDR3 extends over 13 amino acids. Germline loops: CDR1 MNHNS, CDR2 SASEGT. Trimming stripped 7 bases from V and 3 bases from J, with 10 bases between. CDR3 DNA: TGTGCCAGCAACAAGGAGGCCAATCAGCCCCAGCATTTT. It codes for CASNKEANQPQHF.

The sample holds one count of this clone. The chain is built from TRBV2 and TRBJ1-4, with 8 bases lining up with TRBD1. This CDR3 comprises 13 residues. V was clipped by 4 bases and J by 10 bases; unmatched bases: 5. CDR1 is SNHLY, CDR2 FYNNEI, per germline. In DNA form, the CDR3 reads TGTGCCAGCAGTGCCCGGACAGGGATAAAACTGTTTTTT. Its translation: CASSARTGIKLFF.

The genes are TRBV10-3 and TRBJ2-7, with 7 nucleotides matching TRBD1. Germline V gives CDR1 ENHRY, CDR2 SYGVKD. CDR3 length equals 14 residues. V dropped 8 bases and J dropped 3; count of bases not matched to a gene: 10. CDR3 DNA sequence: TGTGCCATCGGGGCGGTGGGGACAGTCTACGAGCAGTACTTC. This codes for CAIGAVGTVYEQYF.

The chain uses TRBV18 and TRBJ2-2; D not certain. The CDR3 extends over 14 amino acids. The germline V gene encodes CDR1 KGHSH and CDR2 LQKENI. Trimming shortened V by 2 bases and J by 1 base, and 5 bases separated the two germline ends. As DNA, the CDR3 is TGTGCCAGCTCACCAGCTAGGAACACCGGGGAGCTGTTTTTT. It yields the protein CASSPARNTGELFF.

The chain uses TRBV5-6 and TRBJ1-1; a weak D match, TRBD1 (5 bases). CDR1 and CDR2 (germline): SGHDT, YYEEEE. V lost 6 bases to trimming and J lost 7 bases, with 16 bases between them. The CDR3 totals 13 residues. The CDR3 DNA reads TGTGCCAGCAACAGTGGGGGACTCGGTGAAGCTTTCTTT. Amino acids: CASNSGGLGEAFF.

V usage is TRBV18 and J usage is TRBJ2-2; D is unclear. The germline CDR1 and CDR2 sequences are KGHSH and LQKENI. The V end was cut by 3 bases, the J end by 2 bases, with 10 bases between. This CDR3 is built from 15 residues. The CDR3 DNA reads as TGTGCCAGCTCACCGTTCTTGGCAAACACCGGGGAGCTGTTTTTT. Translating it yields CASSPFLANTGELFF.

The rearrangement links TRBV30 to TRBJ1-2, with unresolved D. The CDR3 contains 10 residues. Looked up from germline, CDR1 is GTSNPN and CDR2 is SVGIG (reference sequence). Trimming removed 3 bases from V and 8 bases from J, with 7 bases in between. The CDR3 is CAWRSQGYTF. DNA of the CDR3: TGTGCCTGGAGGTCGCAGGGCTACACCTTC. Variable domain in full (rest from reference TRBV30 and TRBJ1-2): SQTIHQWPATLVQPVGSPLSLECTVEGTSNPNLYWYRQAAGRGLQLLFYSVGIGQISSEVPQNLSASRPQDRQFILSSKKLLLSDSGFYLCAWRSQGYTFGSGTRLTVV.

The chain couples TRBV6-1 to TRBJ1-2; TRBD1 matches 8 bases. Per the germline V gene, CDR1 is MNHNS and CDR2 is SASEGT. The CDR3 runs 14 residues. Trimming took 2 bases from V and 8 from J; bases not matched to a gene: 7. CDR3 sequence reads: CASSESQGANGYTF. DNA for the CDR3: TGTGCCAGCAGTGAAAGCCAGGGGGCAAACGGCTACACCTTC.

This clone has a handful of counts. The chain links TRBV28 to TRBJ1-5; TRBD1 matches at 7 bases. The CDR3 has 14 residues. From germline, CDR1 is MDHEN and CDR2 SYDVKM. V was pared by 1 base and J by 7 bases, with 4 bases of the junction left unmatched. The CDR3 is CASSLSYRGQPQHF. In nucleotides, the CDR3 is TGTGCCAGCAGTTTATCGTACAGGGGCCAGCCCCAGCATTTT.

The chain uses TRBV11-2 and TRBJ1-1; perhaps TRBD1 as D (5 bases). Germline V gene lookup returns CDR1 SGHAT and CDR2 FQNNGV. Trimming took 3 bases from V and 10 from J, leaving 12 bases between them. The CDR3 runs to 12 residues. The CDR3 DNA follows: TGTGCCAGCAGCTTGGGGCCGAACCGAGCTTTCTTT. It specifies CASSLGPNRAFF.

This chain uses TRBV27 with TRBJ2-2; tentatively, D is TRBD2 (5 bases). Trimming cost V 6 bases and J 0 bases, with 8 bases left between them. The CDR3 has 14 amino acids. CDR1 is MNHEY, CDR2 SMNVEV, per germline (reference sequence). CDR3 DNA: TGTGCCAGCAGCGGACTTCCGAACACCGGGGAGCTGTTTTTT. Amino acids: CASSGLPNTGELFF.

The CDR3 DNA reads TGCAGCGTTGAAGATCCTTGGGACAGCATACCAGATACGCAGTATTTT. Protein product: CSVEDPWDSIPDTQYF. This chain links TRBV29-1 with TRBJ2-3; 7 bases agree with TRBD1. Per the germline V gene, CDR1 is SQVTM and CDR2 is ANQGSEA. V was clipped by 0 bases and J by 4 bases; unmatched bases: 10. The CDR3 has 16 residues.